The rows below give T cell receptor beta chains drawn from one sample of a study of T-cell memory formation after mild COVID-19. Using its own MiXCR run on the 5' RACE reads, TCRdb lists one record per CDR3 protein. The sample lists a few hundred thousand distinct CDR3 sequences; approximately 21% were seen once. The specimen was PBMCs or a T cell subset sorted from them (not recorded which). The receptors shown here come from an adult woman who had mild COVID-19 (a few samples of this study predate the infection). Cell type and time point are not known. The conserved cysteine and the conserved F or W are not part of the CDR3 here. The D gene is left open where the match is weak.

TRBJ2-1 | TRBV7-8 | TRBD2 | ASSRNGGANEQF
TRBJ2-7 | TRBV5-4 | - | ASSWAGSSYEQY
TRBJ2-1 | TRBV10-3 | - | ATDRGGSSYNEQF
TRBJ1-2 | TRBV12-3/TRBV12-4 | - | ASSSAPLEGYT
TRBJ2-3 | TRBV14 | - | ASSQEAVDTQY
TRBJ2-1 | TRBV9 | TRBD2 | ASRAGEIYNEQF
TRBJ2-7 | TRBV27 | - | ASSFSGLYEQY
TRBJ2-1 | TRBV5-1 | - | ASSLERGSYNEQF
TRBJ2-1 | TRBV5-1 | - | ASRMGGAGNEQF
TRBJ2-5 | TRBV5-1 | - | ASSPDETQY
TRBJ2-7 | TRBV5-1 | TRBD2 | ASSKTSGRDYEQY
TRBJ1-1 | TRBV7-8 | - | ASSLERRANTEAF
TRBJ1-6 | TRBV18 | - | ASSPVNPGGAESPLH
TRBJ1-5 | TRBV6-5 | - | ASSYSMAGGNQPQH
TRBJ2-3 | TRBV21-1 | - | ASSLESYTDTQY
TRBJ2-1 | TRBV9 | - | ASSVVASGYEQF
TRBJ1-2 | TRBV5-6 | - | ASSLTGRFDGYT
TRBJ2-4 | TRBV4-1 | - | ASSQVFSEPGLAKNIQY
TRBJ2-1 | TRBV14 | TRBD2 | ASSQDASGVNNEQF
TRBJ2-7 | TRBV5-5 | - | ASSLVQGAYLEQY
TRBJ1-1 | TRBV12-3/TRBV12-4 | - | ASNSRDGMNTEAF
TRBJ2-2 | TRBV27 | - | ASSFYSGTNTGELF
TRBJ2-2 | TRBV27 | TRBD2 | ASSSTSSGTGELF
TRBJ2-1 | TRBV9 | TRBD1 | ASSRTGDYNEQF
TRBJ2-3 | TRBV7-9 | - | ASSLAYGLGTDTQY
TRBJ1-3 | TRBV6-2/TRBV6-3 | - | ASSYNLGNTIY
TRBJ2-1 | TRBV24-1 | - | ATSPGIYDEQF
TRBJ1-1 | TRBV6-6 | - | ASIEGALNTEAF
TRBJ2-7 | TRBV27 | - | ASHTGTRGHYEQY
TRBJ1-6 | TRBV7-3 | - | ASSSAGGPTNSPLH
TRBJ2-6 | TRBV4-3 | - | ASSRGAGVGANVLT
TRBJ1-2 | TRBV2 | - | ATSSQGYGYT
TRBJ2-3 | TRBV6-1 | TRBD2 | ASSGLAGADTQY
TRBJ2-1 | TRBV20-1 | - | SATSSGEQF
TRBJ2-5 | TRBV6-5 | TRBD1 | ASSSRGRIRETQY
TRBJ1-4 | TRBV20-1 | - | SVSPGGPNEKLF
TRBJ2-2 | TRBV30 | - | AWQTGRAGELF
TRBJ2-7 | TRBV5-1 | TRBD1 | ASSLGNTGGYEQY